The source of this T cell receptor (beta chain) is a study of T-cell reconstitution after alpha-beta-depleted transplantation in children. Using unique molecular identifiers, the investigators prepared the TCRbeta library. TCRdb re-called the PCR reads through MiXCR, storing one row per CDR3 protein. The table has about 610,000 distinct CDR3 sequences, about 10% seen once. The CDR3 has 10 amino acids. Germline V gene sequence: CDR1 DFQATT, CDR2 SNEGSKA (reference sequence). The rearrangement uses TRBV20-1 and TRBJ1-1, with D hard to call. The specimen was PBMCs from the stem cell graft donor, collected from the stem cell graft. This sequence was found in a human donor who donated a stem cell graft to a child with acute myeloid leukemia. The CDR3 DNA sequence: TGCAGGTGGGGTAATACTGAAGCTTTCTTT. Protein product: CRWGNTEAFF.